The rows below give T cell receptor gamma chains drawn from one sample of a study of Vδ1+ human thymocytes. TCRdb re-called the multiplex PCR reads via CATT. The profile shows approximately 11,000 gamma-chain clones, around 40% of them singletons. The sequenced sample was Vdelta1+ gamma-delta thymocytes from the thymus. These receptors were collected from a boy under two years old who had congenital heart surgery. The conserved cysteine and the conserved F or W are not part of the CDR3 here. Part of the rows lack a size; the others show once, few, many or a class for expanded clones.

J: TRGJ1/TRGJ2
V: TRGV5
size: few
CDR3: ATSYPNYYKKL

J: TRGJ1/TRGJ2
V: TRGV9
size: .
CDR3: ALWDFLGKL

J: TRGJ1/TRGJ2
V: TRGV9
size: medium-sized
CDR3: ALWEFEYKKL

J: TRGJ1/TRGJ2
V: TRGV9
size: few
CDR3: ALWEDYYYKKL

J: TRGJ1/TRGJ2
V: TRGV4
size: few
CDR3: ATWDPNYKKL

J: TRGJ1/TRGJ2
V: TRGV9
size: .
CDR3: ALWDLIYYKKL

J: TRGJ1/TRGJ2
V: TRGV4
size: few
CDR3: ATWDFRKFGIKKL

J: TRGJ1/TRGJ2
V: TRGV8
size: .
CDR3: ATENYYKKL

J: TRGJ1/TRGJ2
V: TRGV4
size: .
CDR3: ATWDVRYKKL

J: TRGJ1/TRGJ2
V: TRGV9
size: few
CDR3: ALWEVFCRGYKKL

J: TRGJ1/TRGJ2
V: TRGV9
size: few
CDR3: ALWEVGYYKKL

J: TRGJP
V: TRGV9
size: few
CDR3: ALWEVDKAFMGLGKKIKV

J: TRGJ1/TRGJ2
V: TRGV9
size: .
CDR3: ALWEAFQNYYKKL

J: TRGJ1/TRGJ2
V: TRGV5
size: few
CDR3: ATWDSLNYYKKL

J: TRGJ1/TRGJ2
V: TRGV8
size: .
CDR3: ATWDRRYKKL

J: TRGJ1/TRGJ2
V: TRGV5
size: .
CDR3: ATWDRLSYYKKL

J: TRGJ1/TRGJ2
V: TRGV3
size: few
CDR3: ATWDRPYYKKL

J: TRGJ1/TRGJ2
V: TRGV9
size: .
CDR3: ALWEVQTDYYKKL

J: TRGJ1/TRGJ2
V: TRGV9
size: .
CDR3: ALWEVKYRPEKKL

J: TRGJ1/TRGJ2
V: TRGV3
size: few
CDR3: ATWDPDYYKKL

J: TRGJ1/TRGJ2
V: TRGV9
size: .
CDR3: ALWEVRDSL

J: TRGJ1/TRGJ2
V: TRGV9
size: few
CDR3: ALWEVRPNYYKKL

J: TRGJ1/TRGJ2
V: TRGV9
size: few
CDR3: ALWEDGHYYKKL

J: TRGJ1/TRGJ2
V: TRGV4
size: few
CDR3: ATWDGRNYYKKL

J: TRGJ1/TRGJ2
V: TRGV5
size: few
CDR3: ATWDRLYYKKL

J: TRGJ1/TRGJ2
V: TRGV5
size: .
CDR3: ATWDRPLRYKKL

J: TRGJ1/TRGJ2
V: TRGV9
size: .
CDR3: ALWGENYYKKL

J: TRGJ1/TRGJ2
V: TRGV9
size: few
CDR3: ALWEDDYYKKL

J: TRGJ1/TRGJ2
V: TRGV9
size: few
CDR3: ALWEVHGYKKL